Below are 24 T cell receptor beta chains sequenced from a single sample in a study of blood T cell repertoires in COVID-19. This table comes from immunoSEQ multiplex PCR, and its TCRdb copy is limited to in-frame clones, with some not included. The sample shows some 70,000 clones, roughly 72% of them seen only once. The sample comprised peripheral blood. The receptors stem from a man aged 55 to 70 with COVID-19, enrolled during active disease.

V and J are TRBV30 and TRBJ2-3, with D unclear. The ends were cut back, 4 bases at V and 4 bases at J, with 9 bases in the middle. Germline-derived CDR1 and CDR2 are GTSNPN and SVGIG (reference sequence). The CDR3 is made up of 12 amino acids. This chain's CDR3 is CAWKWLSDTQYF. The CDR3 nucleotides are TGTGCCTGGAAGTGGCTTTCAGATACGCAGTATTTT.

This sequence joins TRBV14 and TRBJ2-3; D unresolved. The CDR3 is 13 residues long. The V and J ends lost 1 base and 5 bases respectively, with 7 bases between them. Germline V gives CDR1 SGHDN, CDR2 FVKESK. In DNA form, the CDR3 reads TGTGCCAGCAGCCAAGTAGATCTAGATACGCAGTATTTT. This gives the protein CASSQVDLDTQYF.

V is TRBV10-1 and J is TRBJ2-3, with TRBD2 matching over 7 bases. V shed 5 bases and J 8 bases; nucleotides not matched to a gene: 10. The CDR3 has 14 residues. Germline-derived CDR1 and CDR2 are WNHNN and SYGVQD (reference sequence). Here the CDR3 DNA reads TGCGCCAGCAGTTCGGGGGGTGGACCAGGTACGCAGTATTTT. Its translation is CASSSGGGPGTQYF.

The chain joins TRBV6-4 to TRBJ1-4; the match to TRBD1 covers 8 bases. CDR3 length equals 15 residues. The trim removed 3 bases at V and 4 bases at J, leaving 4 bases unmatched. Germline V gene lookup returns CDR1 MRHNA and CDR2 SNTAGT. The CDR3 loop is CASSEGTGFNEKLFF. The CDR3 nucleotides read TGTGCCAGCAGTGAAGGGACAGGATTTAATGAAAAACTGTTTTTT.

This rearrangement joins TRBV6-2 or TRBV6-3 to TRBJ2-1; TRBD2 matches 10 bases. This CDR3 region has 15 residues. The V gene end was trimmed by 6 bases and the J gene end by 6 bases; junction bases not matched to a gene: 8. In germline, CDR1 is MNHEY, CDR2 SVGEGT. Here the CDR3 reads CASRPPGLASNEQFF. The CDR3 coding sequence is TGTGCCAGCAGGCCTCCGGGACTAGCGAGCAATGAGCAGTTCTTC.

The gene calls are TRBV4-1 and TRBJ2-7; a weak D match, TRBD2 (6 bases). CDR1 is MGHRA, CDR2 YSYEKL, per germline. The V gene lost 3 bases and the J gene lost 6 bases, with 12 bases spanning the gap. CDR3 length: 13 residues. Here the CDR3 DNA reads TGCGCCAGCAGCCAGTTTGGGACTGGCGAGCAGTACTTC. It translates to CASSQFGTGEQYF.

This clone has ten or more counts. This chain connects TRBV9 to TRBJ1-6; 7 nucleotides match TRBD1. The CDR3 spans 14 residues. Germline trimming cut 7 bases from V and 8 bases from J; bases unmatched to any gene: 9. CDR1 is SGDLS, CDR2 YYNGEE, per germline. CDR3 in amino acids: CASRSTGADSPLHF. Written as DNA, the CDR3 is TGTGCCAGCCGTTCCACAGGGGCAGATTCACCCCTCCACTTT.

This clone was picked up a small number of times. This chain's CDR3 is CASKGSLNTGELFF. The CDR3 DNA is TGTGCCAGTAAGGGGTCCTTGAACACCGGGGAGCTGTTTTTT. The V and J genes are TRBV19 and TRBJ2-2; the D gene is possibly TRBD1 (5 bases). Trimming removed 7 bases at V and 1 base at J, with 10 bases between. This CDR3 has 14 residues. Germline V gives CDR1 LNHDA, CDR2 SQIVND (reference sequence).

V usage is TRBV15 and J usage is TRBJ1-4; perhaps TRBD1 as D (5 bases). Germline V gene lookup returns CDR1 LNHNV and CDR2 YYDKDF (reference sequence). There are 13 residues in the CDR3. V lost 3 bases, J lost 4 bases, and 6 bases lay in between. CDR3 nucleotides: TGTGCCACCAGCAGGACAGTTAATGAAAAACTGTTTTTT. Its protein is CATSRTVNEKLFF.

This clone came up many times. The chain carries TRBV9 and TRBJ2-5; perhaps TRBD2 as D (7 bases). The germline V gene encodes CDR1 SGDLS and CDR2 YYNGEE. Trimming took off 4 bases at V and 5 bases at J, with 21 bases between the two ends. This CDR3 is 16 amino acids long. The CDR3 DNA is TGTGCCAGCAGCTTCTCGCGGGGGTTAGGGGGTGAGACCCAGTACTTC. Its protein is CASSFSRGLGGETQYF.

The chain couples TRBV11-2 to TRBJ2-7; 7 nucleotides agree with TRBD1. Per germline, CDR1 SGHAT and CDR2 FQNNGV. The CDR3 has 16 amino acids. Trimming at V came to 6 bases and at J to 3 bases, leaving 14 bases not matched to a gene. CDR3 region: CASSKPRWAGGYEQYF. Written as DNA, the CDR3 is TGTGCCAGCAGTAAGCCTCGTTGGGCAGGGGGCTACGAGCAGTACTTC.

This chain links TRBV28 with TRBJ1-2; 10 positions agree with TRBD1. The CDR3 spans 16 residues. Germline-derived CDR1 and CDR2 are MDHEN and SYDVKM. V trimming: 6 bases; J trimming: 5 bases; junction bases outside the gene matches: 12. This CDR3 is CASSVGGGTGEYGYTF. The CDR3 DNA reads TGTGCCAGCAGCGTTGGGGGAGGGACAGGGGAGTATGGCTACACCTTC.

J is TRBJ1-1 and V is TRBV27, with D possibly TRBD1 on 5 matching bases. The germline CDR1 and CDR2 sequences are MNHEY and SMNVEV (reference sequence). The CDR3 is 16 amino acids. The V end lost 3 bases, the J end lost 2 bases, and 16 bases lay between the germline ends. The DNA of the CDR3 is TGTGCCAGCAGTTTGCAGGGAGGGCGCGCAAACACTGAAGCTTTCTTT. It is translated as CASSLQGGRANTEAFF.

This clone occurred once. The chain carries TRBV23-1 and TRBJ1-4, with D perhaps TRBD1 (5 bases). TRBV23-1 is marked as an open reading frame, function uncertain. Trimming removed 11 bases from V and 8 bases from J, with 15 bases in between. The CDR3 covers 12 residues. The CDR3 region has the DNA TGCGCCGACGAGGCAGGGTGCGAAAAACTGTTTTTT. Its protein product is CADEAGCEKLFF.

The chain joins TRBV30 to TRBJ1-2; D is undetermined. The CDR3 loop spans 12 amino acids. CDR1 and CDR2 from the germline V gene are GTSNPN and SVGIG (reference sequence). V was pared by 2 bases and J by 5 bases, with 9 bases between. The CDR3 sequence: CAWSTSRYGYTF. In DNA form, the CDR3 reads TGTGCCTGGAGTACATCTAGGTATGGCTACACCTTC.

This sequence joins TRBV10-3 and TRBJ2-7; weak D call: TRBD1 (5 bases). There are 12 residues in the CDR3. In germline, CDR1 is ENHRY, CDR2 SYGVKD. V lost 4 bases and J 2 bases, leaving 6 bases between the germline ends. The CDR3, as DNA: TGTGCCATCAGTGGACAGACCTACGAGCAGTACTTC. Translating it yields CAISGQTYEQYF.

The V and J genes are TRBV28 and TRBJ2-5; 8 positions agree with TRBD1. In germline, CDR1 is MDHEN, CDR2 SYDVKM. Trimming at V came to 8 bases and at J to 6 bases, leaving 8 bases not matched to a gene. The CDR3 runs to 13 residues. CDR3 residues: CASDGQGVQTQYF. In DNA form, the CDR3 reads TGTGCCAGCGATGGACAGGGTGTACAGACCCAGTACTTC. Combining the CDR3 with reference TRBV28 and TRBJ2-5 gives the whole variable domain DVKVTQSSRYLVKRTGEKVFLECVQDMDHENMFWYRQDPGLGLRLIYFSYDVKMKEKGDIPEGYSVSREKKERFSLILESASTNQTSMYLCASDGQGVQTQYFGPGTRLLVL.

The rearrangement links TRBV5-1 to TRBJ2-5; D may be TRBD2 (6 bases). V dropped 2 bases and J dropped 3 bases, with 11 bases sitting between them. The CDR3 runs 14 residues. Germline V gene sequence: CDR1 SGHRS, CDR2 YFSETQ. The chain's CDR3 is CASSFGGNEETQYF. The CDR3 DNA reads as TGCGCCAGCAGCTTCGGCGGGAACGAAGAGACCCAGTACTTC.

This chain uses TRBV9 with TRBJ2-5; weak D call: TRBD2 (5 bases). The CDR3 spans 12 residues. V lost 0 bases and J 5 bases, leaving 5 bases between the germline ends. CDR1 and CDR2 from the germline V gene are SGDLS and YYNGEE. CDR3 bases: TGTGCCAGCAGCGTAGGCGGGGAGACCCAGTACTTC. Translated: CASSVGGETQYF.

The chain links TRBV7-9 to TRBJ2-2; D might be TRBD1 (6 bases). Trimming cost V 6 bases and J 4 bases, with 12 bases left between them. CDR3 length: 14 residues. Germline-derived CDR1 and CDR2 are SEHNR and FQNEAQ (reference sequence). The CDR3 DNA reads as TGTGCCAGCAGGCCAGGACAGAGCACCGGGGAGCTGTTTTTT. It yields the protein CASRPGQSTGELFF.

The chain links TRBV11-2 to TRBJ2-3, with D unclear. V gave up 5 bases and J gave up 3 bases, with 3 bases separating them. The CDR3 runs 11 residues. The germline gives CDR1 SGHAT, CDR2 FQNNGV. The CDR3 DNA reads as TGTGCCAGCAGCCCTACAGATACGCAGTATTTT. Translation: CASSPTDTQYF.

The V and J genes are TRBV6-5 and TRBJ2-4, with TRBD1 matching 10 bases. The CDR3 extends over 15 amino acids. V shed 6 bases and J 7 bases; nucleotides not matched to a gene: 9. Germline V gives CDR1 MNHEY, CDR2 SVGAGI. The CDR3 protein is CASRADRGRGNIQYF. Here the CDR3 DNA reads TGTGCCAGCAGGGCCGACAGGGGGCGAGGGAACATTCAGTACTTC.

This chain uses TRBV20-1 with TRBJ2-1; D is possibly TRBD1 (5 bases). CDR3 length: 10 amino acids. With 5 bases removed from V and 10 bases from J, the gap between germline ends came to 9 bases. Germline lookup yields CDR1 DFQATT and CDR2 SNEGSKA (reference sequence). CDR3 DNA sequence: TGCAGTGCTGTTAACAGGGAGCAGTTCTTC. This sequence encodes CSAVNREQFF.

The V gene is TRBV11-3, the J gene TRBJ2-1, with 9 bases that match TRBD2. Germline CDR1 reads SGHNT; CDR2 reads YENEEA. J gave up 6 bases and V 3 bases, and 12 bases lay outside the gene matches. This CDR3 spans 17 amino acids. DNA of the CDR3: TGTGCCAGCAGCTTCCGGGCTAGCGGGATTGGGACCAATGAGCAGTTCTTC. Translation: CASSFRASGIGTNEQFF.